The clone carrying this T cell receptor (beta chain) was counted between two and nine times. Antigen: not known. 5'RACE, which relied on constant-segment primers, yielded TCR alpha and TCR beta cDNA libraries carrying sample barcodes and UMIs. TCRdb passed the 5' RACE reads through MiXCR, listing each CDR3 protein once. The sample gives 150,000 to 200,000 distinct CDR3 sequences, around 21% of which show up once; 23% is in the top ten. This sample was taken from a study of T-cell memory formation after mild COVID-19. Study outcomes and limitations: Clonal second-wave expansions that peaked on day 37 had unconfirmed SARS-CoV-2 specificity. Researchers report contracting CD4+ clones mostly in CM and EM, with CD8+ clones in EMRA. Contracting clones from day 15 to 85 had balanced CD4/CD8; later expanders favoured CD4+.

Germline V gene data show CDR1 as SGHRS and CDR2 as YFSETQ. CDR3 size: 15 residues. V lost 4 bases and J 3 bases, leaving 14 bases between the germline ends. This chain uses TRBV5-1 with TRBJ1-5, with a possible D match to TRBD1 (5 bases). The sequence came from an adult woman who had mild COVID-19 (a few samples of this study predate the infection). Cell type and time point are not known. Sequenced: PBMCs or a T cell subset sorted from them (not recorded which). Written as DNA, the CDR3 is TGCGCCAGCAGCCGGGACGCCGCTCCCAATCAGCCCCAGCATTTT. This sequence encodes CASSRDAAPNQPQHF.